This entry lists 15 T cell receptor beta chains sequenced from one sample in a study of blood T cell repertoires in COVID-19. This table comes from immunoSEQ multiplex PCR, and its TCRdb copy is limited to in-frame clones, with some not included. The table lists approximately 260,000 clones, around nine tenths of them singletons, with roughly 10% in the top ten. The sample was peripheral blood. The receptors here all came from a woman in her 70s with COVID-19, enrolled during active disease.

The CDR3 nucleotides are TGCAGTGCTAGGAGGGTCTACGAGCAGTACTTC. Its protein product is CSARRVYEQYF. The J gene is TRBJ2-7, the V gene TRBV20-1, with D possibly being TRBD2 (5 bases). Germline V CDR1 and CDR2: DFQATT, SNEGSKA (reference sequence). The V and J ends lost 3 bases and 3 bases respectively, with 6 bases between them. CDR3 length equals 11 residues.

The chain is built from TRBV6-5 and TRBJ2-1; maybe TRBD2 (6 bases). V lost 7 bases, J lost 5 bases, and 15 bases lay in between. The CDR3 covers 14 residues. The germline gives CDR1 MNHEY, CDR2 SVGAGI. CDR3 amino acids: CASTQRVSHNEQFF. The DNA of the CDR3 is TGTGCCAGCACGCAGCGGGTTTCCCACAATGAGCAGTTCTTC.

This sequence joins TRBV5-1 and TRBJ1-1; possibly TRBD1 for D (6 bases). The CDR3 is made up of 13 amino acids. The germline V gene has CDR1 SGHRS and CDR2 YFSETQ. V was clipped by 4 bases and J by 5 bases, with 12 bases between them. CDR3 amino acids: CASSLTQGTEAFF. CDR3 in DNA: TGCGCCAGCAGCCTAACTCAGGGGACTGAAGCTTTCTTT. Drawing the rest from reference TRBV5-1 and TRBJ1-1, the complete variable domain is KAGVTQTPRYLIKTRGQQVTLSCSPISGHRSVSWYQQTPGQGLQFLFEYFSETQRNKGNFPGRFSGRQFSNSRSEMNVSTLELGDSALYLCASSLTQGTEAFFGQGTRLTVV.

This clone appeared a few times. The chain combines TRBV11-3 with TRBJ1-6, with 7 bases lining up with TRBD1. This CDR3 contains 13 residues. The ends lost 5 bases at V and 10 bases at J; junction bases unmatched: 5. CDR1 SGHNT and CDR2 YENEEA come from the germline V gene. Here the CDR3 DNA reads TGTGCCAGCAGCGAGACAGGGAAATCACCCCTCCACTTT. This gives the protein CASSETGKSPLHF.

The chain combines TRBV7-3 with TRBJ2-1; 11 positions agree with TRBD2. The CDR3 runs 15 residues. The V and J ends lost 5 bases and 4 bases, in that order; junction bases with no gene match: 4. Germline V lookup: CDR1 SGHTA, CDR2 FQGTGA. CDR3 in amino acids: CASSQRTSGYNEQFF. The CDR3 region has the DNA TGTGCCAGCAGCCAAAGGACTAGCGGGTACAATGAGCAGTTCTTC.

The chain uses TRBV24-1 and TRBJ2-1; 11 positions agree with TRBD1. V was clipped by 6 bases and J by 8 bases; unmatched bases: 8. The germline V gene has CDR1 KGHDR and CDR2 SFDVKD. The CDR3 runs to 15 residues. CDR3 protein: CATSMGTGGLDEQFF. The CDR3 DNA follows: TGTGCCACCAGTATGGGGACAGGGGGTCTCGATGAGCAGTTCTTC.

The chain recombines TRBV15 with TRBJ2-7; TRBD2 agrees at 7 bases. The trim removed 3 bases at V and 4 bases at J, leaving 9 bases unmatched. Germline V CDR1 and CDR2: LNHNV, YYDKDF (reference sequence). CDR3 length: 15 amino acids. CDR3 DNA sequence: TGTGCCACCAGCAGCTCTGCGGGAGCCTTTTACGAGCAGTACTTC. Encoded protein: CATSSSAGAFYEQYF.

The chain recombines TRBV11-2 with TRBJ1-1; 9 bases line up with TRBD1. After removal of 5 bases from V and 1 base from J, the junction contained 2 bases not matched to a gene. Germline V gene sequence: CDR1 SGHAT, CDR2 FQNNGV. The CDR3 covers 14 residues. CDR3 nucleotide sequence: TGTGCCAGCAGCAAGGGACAGGGGAACACTGAAGCTTTCTTT. It codes for CASSKGQGNTEAFF.

V is TRBV30 and J is TRBJ2-5; 13 nucleotides align to TRBD2. Unmatched junction bases numbered 9, after V lost 3 bases and J lost 5 bases. The CDR3 runs 16 residues. Germline V CDR1 and CDR2: GTSNPN, SVGIG (reference sequence). CDR3 in amino acids: CAWSPIGGLAGETQYF. DNA of the CDR3: TGTGCCTGGAGCCCAATAGGGGGACTAGCGGGGGAGACCCAGTACTTC.

This sequence joins TRBV14 and TRBJ2-2, with D hard to call. CDR3 size: 13 residues. Germline V gene data show CDR1 as SGHDN and CDR2 as FVKESK. Trimming cost V 1 base and J 7 bases, with 7 bases left between them. CDR3: CASSQVQDGELFF. The CDR3 DNA is TGTGCCAGCAGCCAAGTGCAGGACGGGGAGCTGTTTTTT.

This chain connects TRBV5-1 to TRBJ2-3; 10 bases are a match to TRBD2. The CDR3 length is 15 residues. Trimming took 4 bases from V and 1 from J; bases not matched to a gene: 3. The V gene's germline CDR1 is SGHRS and CDR2 YFSETQ. CDR3 protein: CASSEGLARTDTQYF. CDR3 bases: TGCGCCAGCAGCGAGGGACTAGCGCGCACAGATACGCAGTATTTT.

J is TRBJ2-5 and V is TRBV6-5; 10 bases align to TRBD2. Trimming removed 7 bases from V and 5 bases from J; junction bases left unmatched: 4. This CDR3 comprises 13 residues. The V gene's germline CDR1 is MNHEY and CDR2 SVGAGI. CDR3: CASILAGRETQYF. The CDR3, as DNA: TGTGCCAGCATACTAGCGGGAAGGGAGACCCAGTACTTC.

The V call is TRBV29-1, the J call TRBJ2-5; 10 positions agree with TRBD1. The CDR3 runs to 14 residues. Germline V gives CDR1 SQVTM, CDR2 ANQGSEA. The junction had 8 bases not matched to a gene; V was cut back by 7 bases and J by 3 bases. The CDR3 loop reads CSAPRTGGKETQYF. CDR3 nucleotide sequence: TGCAGCGCCCCCCGGACAGGGGGGAAAGAGACCCAGTACTTC.

This chain uses TRBV24-1 with TRBJ2-1; perhaps TRBD2 as D (6 bases). There are 18 residues in the CDR3. The V and J ends lost 4 bases and 0 bases respectively, with 18 bases between them. CDR1 and CDR2 from the germline V gene are KGHDR and SFDVKD. Here the CDR3 reads CATSDRAGTRSSYNEQFF. The CDR3 nucleotides read TGTGCCACCAGTGACCGTGCCGGGACTCGAAGCTCCTACAATGAGCAGTTCTTC.

The chain employs TRBV5-1 and TRBJ2-3; TRBD1 aligns across 7 bases. Germline V lookup: CDR1 SGHRS, CDR2 YFSETQ. The CDR3 covers 15 residues. The J segment lost 3 bases and the V segment lost 0 bases, leaving 4 bases of the junction unmatched. The CDR3 DNA follows: TGCGCCAGCAGCTTGGGGGGACAGTTAACAGATACGCAGTATTTT. This encodes CASSLGGQLTDTQYF.